The 4 T cell receptor beta chains below come from one sample, sequenced in a study of T cell changes during pregnancy in multiple sclerosis (dated by TCRdb to between 2017 and 2020). Library preparation used the immunoSEQ multiplex PCR assay. What TCRdb holds here is the immuneACCESS table cut down to in-frame rearrangements. Part of the clones is not present; checked against another copy, under half of the missing clones reflect an unresolved V gene, and the others are unexplained. The sample table records about 100,000 clones; about 90% of these occur just once. Around 1.8% of the sample comes from the top ten. Sequencing used peripheral blood, obtained after pregnancy. These receptors all come from a female donor with multiple sclerosis, enrolled in a pregnancy study.

V gene TRBV5-4 combines with J gene TRBJ1-3; 9 positions agree with TRBD1. Germline V lookup: CDR1 SGHNT, CDR2 YYREEE (reference sequence). The length of the CDR3 is 15 residues. V was pared by 5 bases and J by 2 bases, with 5 bases of the junction left unmatched. Written as DNA, the CDR3 is TGTGCCAGCAGTCGGGACAGGGCGACTGGAAACACCATATATTTT. Its translation: CASSRDRATGNTIYF.

The chain uses TRBV4-3 and TRBJ2-1, with D tentatively TRBD1 (6 bases). V lost 4 bases, J lost 5 bases, and 18 bases lay in between. The CDR3 is made up of 16 amino acids. CDR1 and CDR2 from the germline V gene are LGHNA and YSLEER. The CDR3 sequence is CASSRSQGVNHNEQFF. The CDR3 DNA is TGCGCCAGCAGCCGGTCACAGGGAGTTAACCACAATGAGCAGTTCTTC.

Details on this clone: The sample contains more than one DNA sequence encoding this CDR3. The chain links TRBV6-5 to TRBJ1-3; D is perhaps TRBD1 (6 bases). CDR3 length: 15 amino acids. Germline V gene sequence: CDR1 MNHEY, CDR2 SVGAGI. The V end was cut by 0 bases, the J end by 1 base, with 7 bases between. CDR3 loop: CASSYSTGSGNTIYF. CDR3 DNA sequence: TGTGCCAGCAGTTACTCGACAGGTTCTGGAAACACCATATATTTT.

This chain connects TRBV7-2 to TRBJ2-1; no definite D call. Germline lookup yields CDR1 SGHTA and CDR2 FQGNSA. The CDR3 has 13 amino acids. V was clipped by 1 base and J by 7 bases, with 8 bases between them. Here the CDR3 reads CASSLVERNEQFF. CDR3 bases: TGTGCCAGCAGCTTAGTAGAGAGAAATGAGCAGTTCTTC.